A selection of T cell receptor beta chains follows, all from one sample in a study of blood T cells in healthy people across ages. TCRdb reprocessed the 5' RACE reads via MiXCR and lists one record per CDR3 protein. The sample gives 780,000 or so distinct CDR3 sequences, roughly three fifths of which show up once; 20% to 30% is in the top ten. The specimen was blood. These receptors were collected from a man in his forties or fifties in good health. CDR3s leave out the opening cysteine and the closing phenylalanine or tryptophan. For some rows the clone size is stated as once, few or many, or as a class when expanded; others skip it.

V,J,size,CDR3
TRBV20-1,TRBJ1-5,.,SALSGQGLSNQPQH
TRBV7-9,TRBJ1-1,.,ASEGQGASEAF
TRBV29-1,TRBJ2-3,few,SVAQLAGSTDTQY
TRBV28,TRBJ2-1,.,ASSSLSGVYNEQF
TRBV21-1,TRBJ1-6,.,ASPFGDNSPLH
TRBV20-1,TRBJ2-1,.,SAVLWSSNSYNEQF
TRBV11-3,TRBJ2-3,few,ASSSAGLAGVRADTQY
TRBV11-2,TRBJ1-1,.,ASSLFQGNTEAF
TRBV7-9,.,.,ASSPKVPGQGYEQY
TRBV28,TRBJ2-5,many,ASSSGTGEWKTQY
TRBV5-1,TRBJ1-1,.,ASSFGDYGKEAF
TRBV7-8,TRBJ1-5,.,ASSLVGDRGQPQH
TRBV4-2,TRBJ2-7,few,ASSQDLGSHEQY
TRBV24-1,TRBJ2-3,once,ATSDTRVTDTQY
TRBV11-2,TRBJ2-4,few,ASSLEVLAGVAKNIQY
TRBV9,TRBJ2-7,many,ASSYSGVASYEQY
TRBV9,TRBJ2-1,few,ASSGRQVSYNEQF
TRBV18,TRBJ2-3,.,ASSARPDRVREDTQY
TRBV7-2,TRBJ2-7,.,ASMASPYEQY
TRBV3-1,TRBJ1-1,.,ASGRDTEAF
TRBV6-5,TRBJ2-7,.,ASSYAQGVAGASYEQY
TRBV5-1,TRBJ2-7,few,ASSFSGFTYEQY
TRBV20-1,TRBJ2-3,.,SARSFGVRTDTQY
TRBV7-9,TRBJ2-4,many,ASSLVIGSRNIQY
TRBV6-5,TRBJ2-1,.,ASAGGFSSHEQF
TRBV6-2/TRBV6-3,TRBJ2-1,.,ASRTSGTDEQF
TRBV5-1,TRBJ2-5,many,ASSLARDETQY
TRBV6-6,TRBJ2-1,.,ASSYPHSGGAPNEQF
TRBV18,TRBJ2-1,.,ASSLGTVQRDEQF
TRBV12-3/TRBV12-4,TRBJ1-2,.,ASGVGGYGYT
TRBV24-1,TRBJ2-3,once,ATSMDREGATQY
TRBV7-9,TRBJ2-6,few,ASRTREGTGTSGANVLT
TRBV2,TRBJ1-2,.,ASSENHGLGYT
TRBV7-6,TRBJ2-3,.,ASSSRSGGVGTDTQY
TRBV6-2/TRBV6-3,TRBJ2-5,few,ASSRGKTQY
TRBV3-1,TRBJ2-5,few,ASSKPGTSDLETQY
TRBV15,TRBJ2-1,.,ATSRRGEQF
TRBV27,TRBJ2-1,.,ASSGGAGRYNEQF
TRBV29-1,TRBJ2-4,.,SVERKLRGGIDKNIQY